The following is a T cell receptor beta chain sequence with its context. Its matching antigen is unknown. This sample was taken from a study of T cells in localized non-small cell lung cancer. Germline V gene sequence: CDR1 SGHTA, CDR2 FQGNSA. This CDR3 is built from 14 residues. V lost 1 base to trimming and J lost 5 bases; unmatched junction nucleotides: 0. Findings and caveats of the study: Owing to sequencing of a solitary tumor region, heterogeneity cannot be discounted. Uninvolved adjacent lung, not tumor, had the highest T cell clonality.

Profiling relied on immunoSEQ multiplex PCR, and the TCRdb table lists in-frame clones only, not all of them. The sample lists roughly 72,000 clones; roughly 90% were seen once. V usage is TRBV7-2 and J usage is TRBJ1-5, with 9 bases identical to TRBD1. The receptor was derived from a male donor aged 60 or over with stage III squamous cell lung carcinoma. Sequences were derived from peripheral blood, sampled before any cancer treatment. The CDR3 is CASSLGTGDQPQHF. For the CDR3, the DNA is TGTGCCAGCAGCTTAGGGACAGGGGATCAGCCCCAGCATTTT.